Reported below is one TCR beta chain. The entry originates in a study of shared clonotypes between healthy human individuals. CD45RO-negative CD8 cells positively selected for CCR7 made up the naive population, which excluded terminally differentiated effector memory CD45RA+ cells. The CDR3 has 18 residues. Unmatched junction bases numbered 12, after V lost 4 bases and J lost 0 bases. Germline loops: CDR1 SGHRS, CDR2 YFSETQ. TCRdb keeps only in-frame clones here, not all; method: immunoSEQ multiplex PCR. The sample gives some 2.1 million clones, 85% to 95% of which show up once; 1.5% to 2% is in the top ten.

This chain connects TRBV5-1 to TRBJ1-3; 8 bases are shared with TRBD1. This receptor was identified in a man between 18 and 35 years old in good health. Some clones in this sample may be carry-over from other donors' samples. Material: naive CD8+ T cells from PBMCs. The chain's CDR3 is CASSHQPATGDSGNTIYF. CDR3 in DNA: TGCGCCAGCAGCCACCAACCCGCGACAGGGGACTCTGGAAACACCATATATTTT.